This TCR beta chain stems from a study of a mutant IDH1 vaccine in newly diagnosed glioma. Study background: Receipt of radiotherapy, temozolomide, or both preceded the study, and most received both.

The time point here: week 35, safety follow-up. Doses comprised 300 ug of mutant IDH1 20-mer peptide each, plus topical imiquimod. Whole-study results and caveats: Pseudoprogression seemingly bore no relation to changes in top peripheral T cell clonotypes. Immune responses arising from the vaccine appeared in more than 80% of patients.

Clones were read by immunoSEQ multiplex PCR, and TCRdb kept only the in-frame ones, dropping some. Of about 45,000 clones detected, approximately 92% appear once; the ten largest clones hold 2% to 2.5%. Trimming took 5 bases from V and 0 from J, leaving 8 bases between them. CDR1 is LGHNA, CDR2 YSLEER, per germline. The CDR3 is 13 residues long. On this clone: Its antigen is still unknown. Other DNA variants within this sample encode the same CDR3.

The origin of this receptor is a man aged 45-65 years with glioma. The specimen comprised PBMCs, sampled from a glioma patient whose treatment included an IDH1 peptide vaccine. The chain uses TRBV4-3 and TRBJ2-7, with D maybe TRBD2 (5 bases). The DNA for the CDR3 is TGCGCCAGCAGCAGAGGGCTCTCCTACGAGCAGTACTTC. Amino acid sequence: CASSRGLSYEQYF.